This T cell receptor beta chain was sequenced for a study of blood T cell repertoires in COVID-19. Overall study context: Collection of acute and convalescent COVID-19 samples took place in the United States, Italy and Spain. In each case, the material was cDNA or gDNA derived from T cells, B-cell-depleted T cells, or PBMCs.

Per the germline V gene, CDR1 is SGHTA and CDR2 is FQGTGA. The CDR3 runs to 16 residues. Unmatched junction bases numbered 11, after V lost 5 bases and J lost 5 bases. Under the authors' procedure: By means of reference gene primer amplification, nucleated cell counts were estimated. Assay used: immunoSEQ multiplex PCR; TCRdb lists only in-frame clones, some missing. That table is the source of V, J and clone size, and D and trimming were worked out from the DNA. The repertoire has about 160,000 clones, over 80% of them found once; the top ten carry under 5%. Source material: peripheral blood. This TCR was recovered from a woman in her forties or fifties with acute or convalescent COVID-19. V and J are TRBV7-3 and TRBJ2-5, with TRBD1 matching over 10 bases. CDR3 residues: CASSKPGTGVPETQYF. The DNA of the CDR3 is TGTGCCAGCAGCAAACCAGGGACAGGGGTCCCGGAGACCCAGTACTTC. The full variable domain, in which reference TRBV7-3 and TRBJ2-5 provide the parts outside the CDR3, is GAGVSQTPSNKVTEKGKYVELRCDPISGHTALYWYRQSLGQGPEFLIYFQGTGAADDSGLPNDRFFAVRPEGSVSTLKIQRTERGDSAVYLCASSKPGTGVPETQYFGPGTRLLVL.